This T cell receptor beta chain was found in a study of blood T cell repertoires in COVID-19. About the research overall: PBMCs, B-cell-depleted T cells, or T cells provided the cDNA or gDNA that made up the material.

The ends were cut back, 4 bases at V and 4 bases at J, with 14 bases in the middle. The CDR3 is 15 residues long. CDR1 LGHDT and CDR2 YNNKEL come from the germline V gene (reference sequence). Data came from immunoSEQ multiplex PCR; TCRdb stores just in-frame clones and leaves some out. This sample has 100,000 to 120,000 clones; about 88% occur once, and the top ten carry 3% to 3.5%. Sequencing used peripheral blood. The origin of this receptor is a woman aged 50 to 60 with acute or convalescent COVID-19. The V gene is TRBV3-1 (or the pseudogene TRBV3-2), the J gene TRBJ1-3, with D hard to call. The CDR3 nucleotides are TGTGCCAGCAGCCGAAGGAGTTTCCTCGGAAACACCATATATTTT. Protein product: CASSRRSFLGNTIYF.